This T cell receptor (beta chain) is from a study of OX40 agonist ivuxolimab in advanced cancers. Overall study context: At doses from 0.01 to 10 mg/kg, patients were given intravenous ivuxolimab every 2 weeks. Patients enrolled in dose escalation were diagnosed with hepatocellular carcinoma, melanoma, renal cell or head and neck cancer.

General study findings and limits: CD8+ T cells showed, on average, more clonal expansion than CD4+ cells. People who partly responded at 0.1-3.0 mg/kg had some of the least clonal expansion seen.

Germline CDR1 reads LGHNA; CDR2 reads YSLEER. The V end was cut by 0 bases, the J end by 2 bases, with 16 bases between. The CDR3 consists of 17 residues. Sequencing used immunoSEQ multiplex PCR; TCRdb keeps in-frame clones, though not all of them. The sample carries 35,000 to 45,000 clones, 85% to 90% recorded once. With regard to this clone: The antigen remains undetermined.

This clonotype originated in an adult with an advanced solid tumor such as melanoma, head and neck, liver or kidney cancer. The chain is built from TRBV4-3 and TRBJ1-1; the D is unclear. The sample consisted of CD4+ or CD8+ T cells sorted from blood, taken in a trial of the OX40 agonist ivuxolimab. In nucleotides, the CDR3 is TGCGCCAGCAGCCAAGATACCTCCTCCTTATTCAACACTGAAGCTTTCTTT. Protein: CASSQDTSSLFNTEAFF.